The sample holds a few counts of the clone carrying this TCR beta chain. Its specificity is not known. This sample is part of a study of beta chain features in type 1 diabetes. Whole-study context: Healthy donors resembled patients in age, gender and cell yields.

V lost 7 bases, J lost 2 bases, and 11 bases stayed unmatched. This CDR3 spans 15 amino acids. Germline CDR1 reads SGHTA; CDR2 reads FQGNSA. As every portion of the isolated RNA was reverse transcribed, the sequencing read expressed TCRB transcripts. Sequenced by immunoSEQ multiplex PCR; TCRdb stores in-frame clones only, minus some. The table includes some 160,000 clones, 7.5% to 9.5% detected once. Sorting gave populations that all exceeded 95% purity. Points from the study as a whole: Whether HLA type influences TCRB rearrangement remained unresolved here.

This TCR was recovered from a woman aged 18-30 years in good health. Sequencing was done on a sample of central memory CD4+ T cells from blood. V usage is TRBV7-2 and J usage is TRBJ2-7; 7 bases align to TRBD2. DNA for the CDR3: TGTGCCAGCACCCCTCATGGGGGGAGGGCCTACGAGCAGTACTTC. It yields the protein CASTPHGGRAYEQYF.